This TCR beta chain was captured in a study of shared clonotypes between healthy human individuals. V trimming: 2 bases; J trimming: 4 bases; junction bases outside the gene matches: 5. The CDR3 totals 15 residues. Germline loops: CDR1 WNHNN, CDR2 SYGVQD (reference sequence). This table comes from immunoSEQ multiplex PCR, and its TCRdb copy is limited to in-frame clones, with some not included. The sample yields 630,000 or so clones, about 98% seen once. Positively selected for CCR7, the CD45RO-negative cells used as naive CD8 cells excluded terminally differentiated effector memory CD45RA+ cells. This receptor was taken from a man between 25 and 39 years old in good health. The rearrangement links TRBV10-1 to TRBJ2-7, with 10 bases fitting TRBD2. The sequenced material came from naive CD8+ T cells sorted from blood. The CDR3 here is CASSEESSGSYEQYF. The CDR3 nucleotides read TGCGCCAGCAGTGAGGAATCTAGCGGGAGTTACGAGCAGTACTTC.